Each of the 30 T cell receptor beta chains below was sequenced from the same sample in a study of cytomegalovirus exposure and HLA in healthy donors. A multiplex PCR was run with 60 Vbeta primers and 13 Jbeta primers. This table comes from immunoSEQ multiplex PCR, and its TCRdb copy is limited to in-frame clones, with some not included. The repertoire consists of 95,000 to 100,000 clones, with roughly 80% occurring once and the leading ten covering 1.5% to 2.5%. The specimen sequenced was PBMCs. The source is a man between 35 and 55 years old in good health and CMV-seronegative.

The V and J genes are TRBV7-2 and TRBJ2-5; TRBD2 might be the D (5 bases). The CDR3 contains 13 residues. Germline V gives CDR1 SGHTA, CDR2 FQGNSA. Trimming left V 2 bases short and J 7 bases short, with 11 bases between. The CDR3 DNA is TGTGCCAGCAGCTTAAAGGTCGAGGGGACCCAGTACTTC. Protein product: CASSLKVEGTQYF.

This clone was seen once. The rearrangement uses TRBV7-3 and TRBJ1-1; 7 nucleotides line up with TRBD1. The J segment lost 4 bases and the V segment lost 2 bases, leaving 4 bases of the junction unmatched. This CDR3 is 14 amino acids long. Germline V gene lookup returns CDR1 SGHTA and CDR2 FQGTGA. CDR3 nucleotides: TGTGCCAGCAGCTTAGTCAGGGGGGCCACTGAAGCTTTCTTT. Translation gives CASSLVRGATEAFF.

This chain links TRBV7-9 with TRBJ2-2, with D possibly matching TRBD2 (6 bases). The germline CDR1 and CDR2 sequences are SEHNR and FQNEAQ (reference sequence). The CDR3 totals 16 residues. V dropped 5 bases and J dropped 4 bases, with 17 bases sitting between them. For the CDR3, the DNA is TGTGCCAGCAGCCTGGGAGGAGTCAGGGCCACCGGGGAGCTGTTTTTT. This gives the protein CASSLGGVRATGELFF.

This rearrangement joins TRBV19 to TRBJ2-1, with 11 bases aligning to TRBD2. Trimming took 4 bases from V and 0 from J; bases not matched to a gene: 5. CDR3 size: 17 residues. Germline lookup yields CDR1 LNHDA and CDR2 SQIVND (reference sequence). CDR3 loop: CASSTAGTSGSYNEQFF. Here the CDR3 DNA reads TGTGCCAGTAGTACTGCCGGGACTAGCGGCTCCTACAATGAGCAGTTCTTC. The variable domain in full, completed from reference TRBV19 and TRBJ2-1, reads DGGITQSPKYLFRKEGQNVTLSCEQNLNHDAMYWYRQDPGQGLRLIYYSQIVNDFQKGDIAEGYSVSREKKESFPLTVTSAQKNPTAFYLCASSTAGTSGSYNEQFFGPGTRLTVL.

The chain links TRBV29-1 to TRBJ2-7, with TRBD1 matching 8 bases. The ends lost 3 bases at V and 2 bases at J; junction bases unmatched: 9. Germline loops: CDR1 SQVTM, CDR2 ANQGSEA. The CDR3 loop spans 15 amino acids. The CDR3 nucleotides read TGCAGCGTTGATAGTGAGACAGGGGCTACCTACGAGCAGTACTTC. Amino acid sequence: CSVDSETGATYEQYF.

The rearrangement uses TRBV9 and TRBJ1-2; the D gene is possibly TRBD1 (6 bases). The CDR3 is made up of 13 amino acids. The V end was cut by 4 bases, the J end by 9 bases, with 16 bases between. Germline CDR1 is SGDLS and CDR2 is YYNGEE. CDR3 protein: CASSTGQPPSYTF. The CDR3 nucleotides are TGTGCCAGCAGCACAGGACAGCCGCCAAGCTACACCTTC. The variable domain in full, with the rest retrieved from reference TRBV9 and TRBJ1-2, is DSGVTQTPKHLITATGQRVTLRCSPRSGDLSVYWYQQSLDQGLQFLIQYYNGEERAKGNILERFSAQQFPDLHSELNLSSLELGDSALYFCASSTGQPPSYTFGSGTRLTVV.

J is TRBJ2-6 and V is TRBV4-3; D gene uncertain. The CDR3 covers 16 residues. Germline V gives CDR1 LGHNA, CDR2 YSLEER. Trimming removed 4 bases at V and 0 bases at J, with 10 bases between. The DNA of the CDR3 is TGCGCCAGCAGCCTCCTCGCCGGCTCTGGGGCCAACGTCCTGACTTTC. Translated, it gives CASSLLAGSGANVLTF.

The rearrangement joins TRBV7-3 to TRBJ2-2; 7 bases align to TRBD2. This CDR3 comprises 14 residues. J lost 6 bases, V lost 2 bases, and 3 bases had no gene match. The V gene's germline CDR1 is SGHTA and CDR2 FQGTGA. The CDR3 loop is CASSLGRGSGELFF. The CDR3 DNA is TGTGCCAGCAGCTTAGGGAGGGGATCCGGGGAGCTGTTTTTT.

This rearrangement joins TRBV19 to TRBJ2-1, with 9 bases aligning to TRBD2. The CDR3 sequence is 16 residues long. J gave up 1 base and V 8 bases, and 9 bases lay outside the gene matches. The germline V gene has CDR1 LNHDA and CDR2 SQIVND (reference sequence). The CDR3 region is CASYSGGRVSYNEQFF. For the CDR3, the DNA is TGTGCCAGTTATAGTGGCGGGAGGGTTTCCTACAATGAGCAGTTCTTC.

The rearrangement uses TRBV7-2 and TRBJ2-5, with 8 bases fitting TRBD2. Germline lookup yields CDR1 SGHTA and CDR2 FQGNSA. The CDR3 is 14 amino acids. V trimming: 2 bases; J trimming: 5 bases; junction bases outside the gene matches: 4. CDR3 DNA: TGTGCCAGCAGCTTACGGGGCGGGGGGGAGACCCAGTACTTC. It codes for CASSLRGGGETQYF.

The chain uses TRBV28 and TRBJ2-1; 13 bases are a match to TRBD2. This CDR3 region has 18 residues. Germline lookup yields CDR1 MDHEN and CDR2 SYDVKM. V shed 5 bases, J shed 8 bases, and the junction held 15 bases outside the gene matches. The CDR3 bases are TGTGCCAGCAGTATAGGGACTAGCGGGGTCGCATATGGAGATGAGCAGTTCTTC. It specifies CASSIGTSGVAYGDEQFF.

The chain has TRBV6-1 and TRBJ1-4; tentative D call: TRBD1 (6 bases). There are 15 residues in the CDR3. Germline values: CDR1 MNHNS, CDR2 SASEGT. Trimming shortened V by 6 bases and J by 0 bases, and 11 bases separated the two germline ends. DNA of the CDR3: TGTGCCAGCAGAAGACAGGATGCAACTAATGAAAAACTGTTTTTT. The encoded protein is CASRRQDATNEKLFF.

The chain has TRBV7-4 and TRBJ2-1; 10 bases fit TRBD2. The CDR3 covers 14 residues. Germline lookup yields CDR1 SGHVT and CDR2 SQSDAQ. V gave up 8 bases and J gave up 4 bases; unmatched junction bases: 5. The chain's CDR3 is CASLGLAEYNEQFF. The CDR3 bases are TGTGCCAGCCTTGGACTAGCGGAATACAATGAGCAGTTCTTC. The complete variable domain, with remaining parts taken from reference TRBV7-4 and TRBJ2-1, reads GAGVSQSPRYKVAKRGRDVALRCDSISGHVTLYWYRQTLGQGSEVLTYSQSDAQRDKSGRPSGRFSAERPERSVSTLKIQRTEQGDSAVYLCASLGLAEYNEQFFGPGTRLTVL.

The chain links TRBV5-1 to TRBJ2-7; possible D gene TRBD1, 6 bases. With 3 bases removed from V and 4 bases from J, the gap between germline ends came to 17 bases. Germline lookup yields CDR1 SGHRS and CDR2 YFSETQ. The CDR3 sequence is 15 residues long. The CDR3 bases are TGCGCCAGCAGCTGGACAGTTGAGAGTGGATACGAGCAGTACTTC. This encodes CASSWTVESGYEQYF.

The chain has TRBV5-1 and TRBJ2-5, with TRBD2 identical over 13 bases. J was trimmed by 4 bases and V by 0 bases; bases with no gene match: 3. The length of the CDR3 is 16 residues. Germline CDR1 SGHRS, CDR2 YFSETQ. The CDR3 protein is CASSLGLAGGGETQYF. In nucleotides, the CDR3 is TGCGCCAGCAGCTTGGGACTAGCGGGGGGAGGAGAGACCCAGTACTTC.

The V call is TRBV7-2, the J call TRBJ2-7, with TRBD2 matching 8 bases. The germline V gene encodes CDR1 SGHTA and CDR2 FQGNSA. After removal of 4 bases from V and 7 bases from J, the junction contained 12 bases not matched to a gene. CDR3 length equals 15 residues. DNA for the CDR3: TGTGCCAGCAGCTCCATTCTAGCGGGCGCCAGGGAGCAGTACTTC. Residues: CASSSILAGAREQYF.

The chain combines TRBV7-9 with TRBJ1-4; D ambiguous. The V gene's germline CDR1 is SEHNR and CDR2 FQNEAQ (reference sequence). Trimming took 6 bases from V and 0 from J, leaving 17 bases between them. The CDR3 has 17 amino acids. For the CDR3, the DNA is TGTGCCAGCAGACCCCCCGCTAAGAAGACAACTAATGAAAAACTGTTTTTT. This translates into CASRPPAKKTTNEKLFF. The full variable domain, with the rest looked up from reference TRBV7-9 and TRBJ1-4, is DTGVSQNPRHKITKRGQNVTFRCDPISEHNRLYWYRQTLGQGPEFLTYFQNEAQLEKSRLLSDRFSAERPKGSFSTLEIQRTEQGDSAMYLCASRPPAKKTTNEKLFFGSGTQLSVL.

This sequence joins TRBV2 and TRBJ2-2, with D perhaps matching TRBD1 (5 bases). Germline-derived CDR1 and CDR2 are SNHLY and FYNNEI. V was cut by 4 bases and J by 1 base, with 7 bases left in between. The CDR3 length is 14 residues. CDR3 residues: CASSAQGNTGELFF. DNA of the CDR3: TGTGCCAGCAGTGCCCAGGGGAACACCGGGGAGCTGTTTTTT.

The DNA for the CDR3 is TGTGCCAGCAGGGACAGTTCCTACGAGCAGTACTTC. Its protein product is CASRDSSYEQYF. The chain is built from TRBV6-1 and TRBJ2-5; D possibly corresponds to TRBD1 (6 bases). Near its end, the DNA agrees better with TRBJ2-7, so the J call may be wrong. There are 12 residues in the CDR3. Germline loops: CDR1 MNHNS, CDR2 SASEGT.

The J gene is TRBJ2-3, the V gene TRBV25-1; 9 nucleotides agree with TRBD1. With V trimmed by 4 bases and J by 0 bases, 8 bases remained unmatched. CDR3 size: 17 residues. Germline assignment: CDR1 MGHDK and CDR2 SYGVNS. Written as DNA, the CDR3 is TGTGCCAGCAGTGGCGGGACAGGGTTACCTAGCACAGATACGCAGTATTTT. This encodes CASSGGTGLPSTDTQYF.

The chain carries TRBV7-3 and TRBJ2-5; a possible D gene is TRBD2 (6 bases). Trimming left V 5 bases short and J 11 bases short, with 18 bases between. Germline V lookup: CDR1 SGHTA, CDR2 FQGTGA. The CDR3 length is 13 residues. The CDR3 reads CASSPGALREQYF. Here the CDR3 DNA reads TGTGCCAGCAGCCCTGGTGCCCTTCGGGAGCAGTACTTC. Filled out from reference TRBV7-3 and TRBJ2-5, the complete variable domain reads GAGVSQTPSNKVTEKGKYVELRCDPISGHTALYWYRQSLGQGPEFLIYFQGTGAADDSGLPNDRFFAVRPEGSVSTLKIQRTERGDSAVYLCASSPGALREQYFGPGTRLLVL.

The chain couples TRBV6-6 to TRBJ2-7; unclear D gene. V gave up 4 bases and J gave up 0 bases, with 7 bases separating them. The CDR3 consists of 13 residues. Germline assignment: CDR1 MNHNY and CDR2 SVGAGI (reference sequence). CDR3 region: CASSSSFSYEQYF. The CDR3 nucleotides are TGTGCCAGCAGTTCCTCCTTCTCCTACGAGCAGTACTTC.

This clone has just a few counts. The CDR3 bases are TGTGCCACCAGCAGAAGAGGGGAGGGGACTGAAGCTTTCTTT. Protein: CATSRRGEGTEAFF. The chain recombines TRBV15 with TRBJ1-1; D possibly corresponds to TRBD1 (5 bases). V was clipped by 2 bases and J by 5 bases, with 12 bases between them. CDR3 length: 14 amino acids. CDR1 and CDR2 (germline): LNHNV, YYDKDF (reference sequence).

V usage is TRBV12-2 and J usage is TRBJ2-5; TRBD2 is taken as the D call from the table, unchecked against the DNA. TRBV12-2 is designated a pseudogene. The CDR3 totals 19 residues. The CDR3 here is CASRLAIGRGSPVGETQYF. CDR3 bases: TGTGCAAGTCGCTTAGCGATCGGGAGAGGGAGCCCCGTGGGAGAGACCCAGTACTTC.

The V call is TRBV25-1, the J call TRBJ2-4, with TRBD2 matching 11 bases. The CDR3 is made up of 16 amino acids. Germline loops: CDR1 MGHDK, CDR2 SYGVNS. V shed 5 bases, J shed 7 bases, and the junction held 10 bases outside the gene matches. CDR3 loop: CASSSTTSGAVNIQYF. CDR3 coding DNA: TGTGCCAGCAGTTCGACGACTAGCGGGGCTGTTAACATTCAGTACTTC.

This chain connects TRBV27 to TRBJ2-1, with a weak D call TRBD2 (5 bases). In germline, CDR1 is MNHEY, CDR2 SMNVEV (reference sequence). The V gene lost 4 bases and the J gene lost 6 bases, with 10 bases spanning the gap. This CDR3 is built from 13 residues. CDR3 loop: CASSWWSGNEQFF. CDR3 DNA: TGTGCCAGCAGTTGGTGGAGCGGCAATGAGCAGTTCTTC.

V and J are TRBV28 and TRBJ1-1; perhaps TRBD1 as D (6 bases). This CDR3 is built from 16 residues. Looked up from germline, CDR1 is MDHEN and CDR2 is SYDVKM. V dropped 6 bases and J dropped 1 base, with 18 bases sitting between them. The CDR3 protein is CASSPTGRGRNTEAFF. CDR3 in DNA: TGTGCCAGCAGCCCGACGGGTAGGGGGAGGAACACTGAAGCTTTCTTT.

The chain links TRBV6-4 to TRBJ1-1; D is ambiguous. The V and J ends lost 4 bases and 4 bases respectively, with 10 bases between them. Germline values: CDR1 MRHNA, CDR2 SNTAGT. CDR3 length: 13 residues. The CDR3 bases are TGTGCCAGCAGTGCTGGGGAGATCACTGAAGCTTTCTTT. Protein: CASSAGEITEAFF.

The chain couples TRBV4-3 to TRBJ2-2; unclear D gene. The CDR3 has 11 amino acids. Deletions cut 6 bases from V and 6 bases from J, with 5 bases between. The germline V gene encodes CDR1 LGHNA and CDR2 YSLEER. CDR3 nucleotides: TGCGCCAGCAGAGGAGCCGGGGAGCTGTTTTTT. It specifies CASRGAGELFF.

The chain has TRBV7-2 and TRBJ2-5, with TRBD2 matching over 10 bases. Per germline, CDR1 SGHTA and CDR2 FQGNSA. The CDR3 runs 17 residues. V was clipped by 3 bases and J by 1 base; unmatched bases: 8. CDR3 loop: CASSFGQRGGGQETQYF. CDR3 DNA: TGTGCCAGCAGCTTCGGACAGCGGGGGGGCGGCCAAGAGACCCAGTACTTC.